This entry lists 14 T cell receptor beta chains sequenced from one sample in a study of OX40 agonist ivuxolimab in advanced cancers. This table comes from immunoSEQ multiplex PCR, and its TCRdb copy is limited to in-frame clones, with some not included. The sample lists approximately 55,000 clones, 87% occurring once. This material consisted of CD4+ or CD8+ T cells sorted from blood, taken in a trial of the OX40 agonist ivuxolimab. The receptors shown here come from an adult with an advanced solid tumor such as melanoma, head and neck, liver or kidney cancer.

The chain uses TRBV19 and TRBJ2-3; TRBD2 aligns across 8 bases. Unmatched junction bases numbered 6, after V lost 3 bases and J lost 7 bases. Germline loops: CDR1 LNHDA, CDR2 SQIVND (reference sequence). This CDR3 comprises 14 residues. The CDR3 region is CASSIPSGGNTQYF. The CDR3 nucleotides read TGTGCCAGTAGTATCCCGAGCGGGGGAAATACGCAGTATTTT.

V usage is TRBV5-1 and J usage is TRBJ2-7, with 7 bases identical to TRBD1. This CDR3 is built from 14 residues. V lost 1 base and J lost 3; bases outside the gene matches: 4. The germline CDR1 and CDR2 sequences are SGHRS and YFSETQ. CDR3 in amino acids: CASSLTGQDYEQYF. The CDR3, as DNA: TGCGCCAGCAGCTTGACAGGACAGGACTACGAGCAGTACTTC.

This chain joins TRBV6-5 and TRBJ2-1; the match to TRBD2 covers 9 bases. CDR1 MNHEY and CDR2 SVGAGI come from the germline V gene. With V trimmed by 0 bases and J by 8 bases, 5 bases remained unmatched. The CDR3 covers 15 residues. The CDR3 loop reads CASSYSKGLAYEQFF. The CDR3 nucleotides read TGTGCCAGCAGTTACTCGAAGGGACTAGCCTATGAGCAGTTCTTC.

This clone was recorded once. The chain carries TRBV29-1 and TRBJ2-5, with D unclear. The length of the CDR3 is 12 residues. Trimming cost V 3 bases and J 5 bases, with 10 bases left between them. Germline CDR1 and CDR2: SQVTM and ANQGSEA. The CDR3 is CSVDSYRETQYF. DNA for the CDR3: TGCAGCGTTGATTCCTATCGGGAGACCCAGTACTTC.

The rearrangement links TRBV15 to TRBJ1-5; unclear D gene. This CDR3 spans 14 amino acids. The V gene lost 0 bases and the J gene lost 2 bases, with 5 bases spanning the gap. From germline, CDR1 is LNHNV and CDR2 YYDKDF (reference sequence). This chain's CDR3 is CATSREIGNQPQHF. In nucleotides, the CDR3 is TGTGCCACCAGCAGAGAGATTGGCAATCAGCCCCAGCATTTT.

The chain recombines TRBV11-2 with TRBJ1-3; D not resolved. In germline, CDR1 is SGHAT, CDR2 FQNNGV. The CDR3 is 12 amino acids. V was trimmed by 5 bases and J by 9 bases, leaving 11 bases between them. CDR3 sequence: CASSPLFGTIYF. The CDR3 nucleotides read TGTGCCAGCAGCCCCCTTTTCGGCACCATATATTTT.

Comments on this clone: The sample contains more than one DNA sequence encoding this CDR3. This chain connects TRBV6-5 to TRBJ1-1; the D is unclear. Between the trimmed V and J ends, which lost 2 bases and 1 base, there was a span of 8 bases. The CDR3 length is 14 residues. Germline V gene lookup returns CDR1 MNHEY and CDR2 SVGAGI. CDR3 bases: TGTGCCAGCAGTTACGAGGGTTGGAACACTGAAGCTTTCTTT. Protein product: CASSYEGWNTEAFF.

The rearrangement links TRBV5-1 to TRBJ2-5; D is unclear. The CDR3 loop spans 15 amino acids. The V gene's germline CDR1 is SGHRS and CDR2 YFSETQ. V was pared by 0 bases and J by 2 bases, with 11 bases between. The CDR3 loop is CASSLVAGNQETQYF. In DNA, the CDR3 is TGCGCCAGCAGCTTGGTGGCAGGCAATCAAGAGACCCAGTACTTC.

The chain employs TRBV19 and TRBJ2-5, with D possibly matching TRBD2 (6 bases). V lost 6 bases, J lost 2 bases, and 10 bases lay in between. Looked up from germline, CDR1 is LNHDA and CDR2 is SQIVND (reference sequence). This CDR3 has 13 amino acids. CDR3 region: CASSRGGQETQYF. In nucleotides, the CDR3 is TGTGCCAGTAGCCGGGGAGGTCAAGAGACCCAGTACTTC.

The chain employs TRBV7-8 and TRBJ2-1, with D uncertain. Germline V lookup: CDR1 SGHVS, CDR2 FQNEAQ. This CDR3 has 13 amino acids. The V gene lost 2 bases and the J gene lost 6 bases, with 8 bases spanning the gap. In DNA, the CDR3 is TGTGCCAGCAGCTTATTTTCGGGCAATGAGCAGTTCTTC. This translates into CASSLFSGNEQFF.

A single count supports this clone. J is TRBJ2-1 and V is TRBV10-3; TRBD1 matches 8 bases. The CDR3 covers 15 residues. The trim removed 0 bases at V and 2 bases at J, leaving 0 bases unmatched. Germline CDR1 reads ENHRY; CDR2 reads SYGVKD. CDR3 DNA: TGTGCCATCAGTGAGTCGGGACAGGCCTACAATGAGCAGTTCTTC. Protein sequence: CAISESGQAYNEQFF.

This clone came up once. The chain links TRBV21-1 to TRBJ1-5; TRBD1, the D gene given by the table, was not confirmed from the DNA. TRBV21-1 has pseudogene status. The CDR3 runs to 14 residues. CDR3: CASSEDRASQPQHF. The CDR3 DNA reads TGTGCCAGCAGTGAGGACAGGGCATCTCAGCCCCAGCATTTT.

This chain uses TRBV18 with TRBJ2-3; D might be TRBD2 (6 bases). The germline V gene encodes CDR1 KGHSH and CDR2 LQKENI. There are 17 residues in the CDR3. V was clipped by 4 bases and J by 0 bases, with 17 bases between them. CDR3: CASSQRLAVPSTDTQYF. The CDR3 coding sequence is TGTGCCAGCTCACAAAGATTAGCGGTGCCTAGCACAGATACGCAGTATTTT.

The rearrangement joins TRBV7-9 to TRBJ1-1, with D possibly being TRBD1 (6 bases). Between the trimmed V and J ends, which lost 7 bases and 0 bases, there was a span of 15 bases. The CDR3 length is 15 residues. Germline loops: CDR1 SEHNR, CDR2 FQNEAQ (reference sequence). DNA for the CDR3: TGTGCCAGCAACTCACACAGGGCCGTGAACACTGAAGCTTTCTTT. Its protein is CASNSHRAVNTEAFF.